The 16 T cell receptor beta chains reported below all come from one sample, sequenced in a study of blood T cell repertoires in COVID-19. The method was immunoSEQ multiplex PCR; TCRdb's version includes in-frame clones alone and lacks a portion of them. The sample includes about 120,000 clones, around four fifths of them seen just once. Sequencing used peripheral blood. These receptors came from a man between 65 and 85 years old with active or convalescent COVID-19.

The chain uses TRBV4-2 and TRBJ1-1; tentatively, D is TRBD1 (5 bases). The germline V gene has CDR1 LGHNA and CDR2 YNFKEQ. V gave up 4 bases and J gave up 0 bases, with 15 bases separating them. The CDR3 runs to 16 residues. As DNA, the CDR3 is TGTGCCAGCAGCCCGCGCGGCGGGGGGTTGAACACTGAAGCTTTCTTT. It translates to CASSPRGGGLNTEAFF.

This chain joins TRBV2 and TRBJ2-3, with TRBD1 matching over 8 bases. V trimming: 6 bases; J trimming: 5 bases; junction bases outside the gene matches: 13. Per germline, CDR1 SNHLY and CDR2 FYNNEI. The CDR3 sequence is 16 residues long. This CDR3 reads CASRWGQVKSQDTQYF. The CDR3 region has the DNA TGTGCCAGCAGATGGGGACAGGTGAAGTCACAAGATACGCAGTATTTT.

This sequence joins TRBV7-2 and TRBJ2-1, with D maybe TRBD1 (6 bases). V was clipped by 2 bases and J by 8 bases, with 10 bases between them. The CDR3 contains 13 residues. Germline CDR1 is SGHTA and CDR2 is FQGNSA. In DNA, the CDR3 is TGTGCCAGCAGCTTAAAGACAGGCTATGAGCAGTTCTTC. It yields the protein CASSLKTGYEQFF. Complete variable domain (other parts from reference TRBV7-2 and TRBJ2-1): GAGVSQSPSNKVTEKGKDVELRCDPISGHTALYWYRQSLGQGLEFLIYFQGNSAPDKSGLPSDRFSAERTGGSVSTLTIQRTQQEDSAVYLCASSLKTGYEQFFGPGTRLTVL.

The chain recombines TRBV5-1 with TRBJ1-1; TRBD1 agrees at 9 bases. V dropped 1 base and J dropped 5; count of bases not matched to a gene: 18. The CDR3 covers 19 residues. Germline V gene data show CDR1 as SGHRS and CDR2 as YFSETQ. CDR3 sequence: CASSLNIPGQGIRGTEAFF. DNA of the CDR3: TGCGCCAGCAGCTTGAACATCCCCGGACAGGGGATTCGTGGTACTGAAGCTTTCTTT.

This clone was counted a single time. The rearrangement links TRBV12-3 or TRBV12-4 to TRBJ1-5; D gene uncertain. The length of the CDR3 is 11 residues. The ends were cut back, 5 bases at V and 8 bases at J, with 7 bases in the middle. CDR3 in amino acids: CASSPLEPQHF. In DNA form, the CDR3 reads TGTGCCAGCAGTCCCCTTGAGCCCCAGCATTTT.

The V gene is TRBV7-2, the J gene TRBJ2-5; 12 bases are shared with TRBD1. Germline CDR1 and CDR2: SGHTA and FQGNSA. The CDR3 has 16 amino acids. The J segment lost 5 bases and the V segment lost 2 bases, leaving 6 bases of the junction unmatched. CDR3 in DNA: TGTGCCAGCAGCTTAAGAGGGACAGGGGGCATGGAGACCCAGTACTTC. Its translation: CASSLRGTGGMETQYF.

J is TRBJ1-5 and V is TRBV28; 8 bases line up with TRBD1. V lost 4 bases, J lost 2 bases, and 4 bases stayed unmatched. Germline V gene lookup returns CDR1 MDHEN and CDR2 SYDVKM. The CDR3 covers 15 residues. The CDR3 loop is CASSYGQGRNQPQHF. The CDR3 DNA follows: TGTGCCAGCAGTTACGGACAGGGACGCAATCAGCCCCAGCATTTT. The full variable domain, its missing parts supplied by reference TRBV28 and TRBJ1-5, is DVKVTQSSRYLVKRTGEKVFLECVQDMDHENMFWYRQDPGLGLRLIYFSYDVKMKEKGDIPEGYSVSREKKERFSLILESASTNQTSMYLCASSYGQGRNQPQHFGDGTRLSIL.

This clone was picked up a small number of times. The chain combines TRBV30 with TRBJ2-7, with a tentative D call TRBD1 (5 bases). The CDR3 runs 12 residues. The ends were cut back, 2 bases at V and 5 bases at J, with 10 bases in the middle. Per germline, CDR1 GTSNPN and CDR2 SVGIG (reference sequence). CDR3 sequence reads: CAWSFKGDEQYF. The CDR3 region has the DNA TGTGCCTGGAGTTTTAAAGGGGACGAGCAGTACTTC.

The chain combines TRBV30 with TRBJ1-5; D is unclear. The CDR3 has 14 amino acids. Trimming removed 1 base from V and 5 bases from J, with 12 bases in between. The germline V gene encodes CDR1 GTSNPN and CDR2 SVGIG (reference sequence). CDR3 amino acids: CAWSASSGHQPQHF. In DNA form, the CDR3 reads TGTGCCTGGAGTGCCTCCTCTGGGCATCAGCCCCAGCATTTT. The full variable domain, rest sourced from reference TRBV30 and TRBJ1-5, is SQTIHQWPATLVQPVGSPLSLECTVEGTSNPNLYWYRQAAGRGLQLLFYSVGIGQISSEVPQNLSASRPQDRQFILSSKKLLLSDSGFYLCAWSASSGHQPQHFGDGTRLSIL.

The V call is TRBV12-5, the J call TRBJ2-3, with 11 nucleotides matching TRBD2. The germline V gene encodes CDR1 LGHNT and CDR2 FRNRAP. Trimming removed 6 bases from V and 4 bases from J; junction bases left unmatched: 6. The CDR3 consists of 15 residues. The CDR3 reads CASGPGLAESDTQYF. The CDR3, as DNA: TGTGCTAGTGGCCCGGGACTAGCGGAATCAGATACGCAGTATTTT. The full variable domain, its missing parts supplied by reference TRBV12-5 and TRBJ2-3, is DARVTQTPRHKVTEMGQEVTMRCQPILGHNTVFWYRQTMMQGLELLAYFRNRAPLDDSGMPKDRFSAEMPDATLATLKIQPSEPRDSAVYFCASGPGLAESDTQYFGPGTRLTVL.

The chain has TRBV21-1 and TRBJ1-2; TRBD1 was called by the table and not checked on the DNA. TRBV21-1 has pseudogene status. The CDR3 loop spans 16 amino acids. The CDR3 nucleotides read TGTGCCAGCAGCAAAAAGAGGGACAGGGGATCCTATGGCTACACCTTC. Amino acid sequence: CASSKKRDRGSYGYTF.

The genes are TRBV7-8 and TRBJ2-1, with a possible D match to TRBD1 (6 bases). Germline CDR1 reads SGHVS; CDR2 reads FQNEAQ. The CDR3 runs 14 residues. Trimming removed 5 bases from V and 1 base from J, with 9 bases in between. Here the CDR3 DNA reads TGTGCCAGCAGCCCAGGGGATTCCTACAATGAGCAGTTCTTC. Translation gives CASSPGDSYNEQFF.

This clone was counted a few times. The chain links TRBV5-6 to TRBJ1-2, with 10 bases matching TRBD1. In germline, CDR1 is SGHDT, CDR2 YYEEEE. The V gene end was trimmed by 4 bases and the J gene end by 2 bases; junction bases not matched to a gene: 5. This CDR3 has 15 amino acids. The CDR3 region is CASSGDRGRNYGYTF. CDR3 DNA: TGTGCCAGCAGCGGGGACAGGGGAAGGAACTATGGCTACACCTTC.

This chain joins TRBV28 and TRBJ1-2; D is unresolved. V gave up 9 bases and J gave up 8 bases, with 16 bases separating them. Germline V gives CDR1 MDHEN, CDR2 SYDVKM. CDR3 length: 12 residues. The CDR3 nucleotides read TGTGCCAGTGAGAGGGCCCCGTGGGGCTACACCTTC. It specifies CASERAPWGYTF.

The count of this clone is one. The chain uses TRBV11-2 and TRBJ2-3, with D unclear. Germline CDR1 SGHAT, CDR2 FQNNGV. The V end was cut by 0 bases, the J end by 4 bases, with 8 bases between. This CDR3 is built from 14 residues. CDR3 region: CASSLETPADTQYF. The CDR3 DNA sequence: TGTGCCAGCAGCTTAGAGACTCCCGCAGATACGCAGTATTTT. Supplemented by reference TRBV11-2 and TRBJ2-3, the full variable domain reads EAGVAQSPRYKIIEKRQSVAFWCNPISGHATLYWYQQILGQGPKLLIQFQNNGVVDDSQLPKDRFSAERLKGVDSTLKIQPAKLEDSAVYLCASSLETPADTQYFGPGTRLTVL.

The V call is TRBV6-1, the J call TRBJ1-5, with D possibly TRBD1 on 5 matching bases. The germline V gene encodes CDR1 MNHNS and CDR2 SASEGT. The CDR3 has 16 residues. The V gene lost 4 bases and the J gene lost 0 bases, with 13 bases spanning the gap. The chain's CDR3 is CASSAGIIYSNQPQHF. In DNA, the CDR3 is TGTGCCAGCAGTGCAGGGATAATCTATAGCAATCAGCCCCAGCATTTT.